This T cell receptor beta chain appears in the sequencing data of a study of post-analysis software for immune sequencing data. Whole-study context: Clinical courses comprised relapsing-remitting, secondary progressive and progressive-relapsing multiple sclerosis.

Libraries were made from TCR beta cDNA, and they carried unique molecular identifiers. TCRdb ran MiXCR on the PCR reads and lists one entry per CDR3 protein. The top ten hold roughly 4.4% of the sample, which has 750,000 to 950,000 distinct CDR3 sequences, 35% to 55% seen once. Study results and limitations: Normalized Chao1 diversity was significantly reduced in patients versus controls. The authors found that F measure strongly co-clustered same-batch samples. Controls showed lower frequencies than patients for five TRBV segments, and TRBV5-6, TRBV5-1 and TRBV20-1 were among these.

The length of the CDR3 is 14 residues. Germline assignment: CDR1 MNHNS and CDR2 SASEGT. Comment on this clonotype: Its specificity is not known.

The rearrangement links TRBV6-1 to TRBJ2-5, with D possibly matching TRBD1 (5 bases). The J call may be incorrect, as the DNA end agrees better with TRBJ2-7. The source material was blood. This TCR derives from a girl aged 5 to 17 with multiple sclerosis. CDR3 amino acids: CASSEGGRAYEQYF. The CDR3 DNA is TGTGCCAGCAGTGAAGGTGGCAGGGCCTACGAGCAGTACTTC.